This T cell receptor beta chain was identified in a study of blood T cell repertoires in COVID-19. Study in general: There were acute and convalescent COVID-19 samples, and they came from the United States, Italy and Spain. PBMCs, B-cell-depleted T cells, or T cells were the source of the cDNA or gDNA that made up the material.

In the authors' methods: Amplification from reference gene primers served as the basis for estimated nucleated cell counts. Clones were sequenced by immunoSEQ multiplex PCR, and TCRdb holds only the in-frame ones, with some missing. V, J and clone size are those of that table, while D and trimming were read from the DNA. The sample lists a few hundred thousand clones, 87% occurring once. The sequenced sample consisted of peripheral blood. The origin of this receptor is a woman between 50 and 59 years old who had recovered from COVID-19.

In DNA form, the CDR3 reads TGTGCCAGCAGCGCGACCGTCCAGCGAAGCTCCTACAATGAGCAGTTCTTC. It translates to CASSATVQRSSYNEQFF. J is TRBJ2-1 and V is TRBV9; unclear D gene. Germline values: CDR1 SGDLS, CDR2 YYNGEE. Deletions cut 3 bases from V and 0 bases from J, with 16 bases between. The CDR3 runs 17 residues.